Each of the 23 T cell receptor beta chains below was sequenced from the same sample in a study of T cell repertoires in cytomegalovirus infection. Which antigens these TCRs recognize remains unknown. TCRdb processed the reads anew with MiXCR; each CDR3 protein has one entry. This sample has roughly 180,000 distinct CDR3 sequences, with about 22% found just once. Sequenced here: CD8+ T cells from cultured PBMCs, sampled from culture after CMV antigen stimulation. The receptors stem from a human donor in good health (CMV status not recorded). Some clones in this sample may be carry-over from other donors' samples.

The J gene is TRBJ2-2, the V gene TRBV27; perhaps D is TRBD1 or TRBD2 (6 bases each). The CDR3 covers 13 residues. CDR1 MNHEY and CDR2 SMNVEV come from the germline V gene (reference sequence). Between the trimmed V and J ends, which lost 4 bases and 4 bases, there was a span of 7 bases. CDR3: CASSWGATGELFF. CDR3 coding DNA: TGTGCCAGCAGTTGGGGGGCCACCGGGGAGCTGTTTTTT.

This chain joins TRBV6-5 and TRBJ2-1; D ambiguous. V lost 0 bases to trimming and J lost 7 bases, with 7 bases between them. Germline lookup yields CDR1 MNHEY and CDR2 SVGAGI. The CDR3 totals 13 residues. The CDR3 DNA reads TGTGCCAGCAGTTACTCGACCGGGAATGAGCAGTTCTTC. Translating it yields CASSYSTGNEQFF.

J is TRBJ1-1 and V is TRBV25-1, with no clear D. The CDR3 runs 12 residues. V was clipped by 6 bases and J by 5 bases, with 10 bases between them. Germline assignment: CDR1 MGHDK and CDR2 SYGVNS. In DNA, the CDR3 is TGTGCCAGCAGCTCTTCCAAAACTGAAGCTTTCTTT. Protein sequence: CASSSSKTEAFF.

This clonotype was counted only a few times. The chain combines TRBV7-8 with TRBJ2-3, with D tentatively TRBD2 (5 bases). Germline V gene data show CDR1 as SGHVS and CDR2 as FQNEAQ. This CDR3 has 17 residues. V was clipped by 0 bases and J by 2 bases, with 15 bases between them. The CDR3 protein is CASSLALAAKYTDTQYF. As DNA, the CDR3 is TGTGCCAGCAGCTTAGCGCTAGCAGCGAAGTACACAGATACGCAGTATTTT.

This clonotype came up once. The chain links TRBV4-1 to TRBJ2-4; TRBD1 matches 8 bases. J was trimmed by 7 bases and V by 0 bases; bases with no gene match: 5. Germline loops: CDR1 MGHRA, CDR2 YSYEKL. The CDR3 length is 15 residues. CDR3 region: CASSQDGTGTNIQYF. The DNA for the CDR3 is TGCGCCAGCAGCCAAGACGGGACAGGTACCAACATTCAGTACTTC.

There are a few counts of this clonotype. CDR3 amino acids: CASSSTTSSNQPQHF. The CDR3 DNA reads as TGTGCCAGCAGCTCAACCACTTCGAGCAATCAGCCCCAGCATTTT. V usage is TRBV5-5 and J usage is TRBJ1-5; no clear D. CDR1 and CDR2 (germline): SGHKS, YYEKEE (reference sequence). Trimming stripped 3 bases from V and 1 base from J, with 11 bases between. The CDR3 has 15 residues.

The chain employs TRBV4-1 and TRBJ1-3; 11 bases map to TRBD1. CDR1 and CDR2 (germline): MGHRA, YSYEKL. Trimming at V came to 3 bases and at J to 5 bases, leaving 6 bases not matched to a gene. The CDR3 runs 16 residues. The DNA of the CDR3 is TGCGCCAGCAGCCATCCGGGACAGGGGGGTAGAAACACCATATATTTT. Its translation: CASSHPGQGGRNTIYF.

This clonotype has only a few counts. The genes are TRBV7-8 and TRBJ1-5; D unresolved. The germline V and J ends were trimmed by 4 bases and 2 bases, with 12 bases remaining between them. Germline CDR1 SGHVS, CDR2 FQNEAQ. CDR3 length: 15 residues. The CDR3 is CASSWAPVGNQPQHF. CDR3 bases: TGTGCCAGCAGCTGGGCCCCGGTGGGCAATCAGCCCCAGCATTTT.

V and J are TRBV7-2 and TRBJ2-2, with a weak D call TRBD2 (5 bases). Germline CDR1 and CDR2: SGHTA and FQGNSA. The CDR3 contains 15 residues. V lost 5 bases to trimming and J lost 8 bases, with 18 bases between them. CDR3 coding DNA: TGTGCCAGCAGCCCAGACGGACTCTTCGGAGGGGAGCTGTTTTTT. Protein sequence: CASSPDGLFGGELFF.

The chain joins TRBV7-9 to TRBJ1-2; D call uncertain. CDR3 length equals 14 residues. The V and J ends lost 0 bases and 6 bases respectively, with 11 bases between them. Germline-derived CDR1 and CDR2 are SEHNR and FQNEAQ (reference sequence). The CDR3 loop is CASSLAGGRNGYTF. As DNA, the CDR3 is TGTGCCAGCAGCTTAGCCGGCGGCCGGAATGGCTACACCTTC.

A few counts support this clonotype. The J gene is TRBJ2-7, the V gene TRBV15; 9 bases align to TRBD1. This CDR3 has 16 amino acids. V shed 0 bases, J shed 0 bases, and the junction held 3 bases outside the gene matches. Germline CDR1 is LNHNV and CDR2 is YYDKDF (reference sequence). CDR3 residues: CATSRDGTGFSYEQYF. The CDR3 DNA follows: TGTGCCACCAGCAGAGATGGGACAGGGTTCTCCTACGAGCAGTACTTC.

J is TRBJ1-6 and V is TRBV3-1; 10 bases map to TRBD1. CDR1 LGHDT and CDR2 YNNKEL come from the germline V gene (reference sequence). CDR3 size: 14 residues. V was clipped by 5 bases and J by 10 bases; unmatched bases: 5. CDR3 in amino acids: CASSDRTGGSPLHF. CDR3 nucleotide sequence: TGTGCCAGCAGCGATCGGACAGGGGGATCACCCCTCCACTTT.

The V call is TRBV6-2 or TRBV6-3, the J call TRBJ1-2, with 7 nucleotides matching TRBD1. Germline CDR1 reads MNHEY; CDR2 reads SVGEGT. This CDR3 is 14 amino acids long. J gave up 3 bases and V 6 bases, and 7 bases lay outside the gene matches. CDR3 region: CASSRTGTYYGYTF. Here the CDR3 DNA reads TGTGCCAGCAGCAGGACAGGAACCTACTATGGCTACACCTTC.

The V gene is TRBV7-6, the J gene TRBJ2-1; D unclear. The CDR3 has 13 amino acids. Looked up from germline, CDR1 is SGHVS and CDR2 is FNYEAQ. Trimming cost V 1 base and J 7 bases, with 8 bases left between them. CDR3 in amino acids: CASSLEDRNEQFF. The CDR3 DNA is TGTGCCAGCAGCTTAGAAGATCGGAATGAGCAGTTCTTC.

There are a few counts of this clonotype. The CDR3 coding sequence is TGCAGTGCCTACGTTGGGGACACCTATGGCTACACCTTC. Its translation: CSAYVGDTYGYTF. This chain links TRBV20-1 with TRBJ1-2; TRBD1 is a possible D gene (6 bases). This CDR3 is built from 13 residues. Trimming pared 6 bases from V and 4 bases from J, leaving 15 bases between. Germline V gives CDR1 DFQATT, CDR2 SNEGSKA (reference sequence).

V is TRBV12-3 or TRBV12-4 and J is TRBJ2-3, with D possibly matching TRBD2 (5 bases). V was shortened by 3 bases and J by 4 bases, with 11 bases between the two germline ends. CDR3 length: 14 amino acids. The CDR3 sequence is CASSLVRGPDTQYF. The CDR3 region has the DNA TGTGCCAGCAGTTTGGTACGGGGTCCAGATACGCAGTATTTT.

The chain joins TRBV5-1 to TRBJ2-3; TRBD2 is a possible D gene (6 bases). CDR3 size: 13 residues. With 5 bases removed from V and 2 bases from J, the gap between germline ends came to 9 bases. Looked up from germline, CDR1 is SGHRS and CDR2 is YFSETQ. CDR3 nucleotides: TGCGCCAGCAGGGGAGGAAACACAGATACGCAGTATTTT. This codes for CASRGGNTDTQYF.

This clonotype was picked up a small number of times. V usage is TRBV6-2 or TRBV6-3 and J usage is TRBJ1-1; D may be TRBD1 (6 bases). CDR3 length: 14 residues. Looked up from germline, CDR1 is MNHEY and CDR2 is SVGEGT. Trimming took 4 bases from V and 0 from J, leaving 9 bases between them. The CDR3 DNA is TGTGCCAGCAGTTTGGGACACGTGAACACTGAAGCTTTCTTT. Its protein is CASSLGHVNTEAFF.

This clonotype occurred many times. The chain recombines TRBV7-2 with TRBJ2-1; tentatively, D is TRBD2 (7 bases). The CDR3 length is 14 residues. The germline V gene encodes CDR1 SGHTA and CDR2 FQGNSA. The V end lost 5 bases, the J end lost 14 bases, and 22 bases lay between the germline ends. The CDR3 region is CASSLGGLGLNEFF. CDR3 sequence (DNA): TGTGCCAGCAGCCTCGGGGGCTTGGGACTAAACGAGTTCTTC.

This clonotype showed up many times. This chain joins TRBV12-3 or TRBV12-4 and TRBJ1-1; perhaps TRBD1 as D (6 bases). V was clipped by 1 base and J by 4 bases, with 10 bases between them. The CDR3 loop spans 14 amino acids. The CDR3 DNA reads as TGTGCCAGCAGTTTAGGGCGAGGGGGCACTGAAGCTTTCTTT. Protein sequence: CASSLGRGGTEAFF.

This clonotype was found a few times. The V call is TRBV7-2, the J call TRBJ1-1, with D maybe TRBD1 (6 bases). V lost 1 base, J lost 1 base, and 16 bases lay in between. The germline gives CDR1 SGHTA, CDR2 FQGNSA. The CDR3 runs 17 residues. The CDR3 DNA reads as TGTGCCAGCAGCTTAGTAACCGGTGCAGGGGAGAACACTGAAGCTTTCTTT. It codes for CASSLVTGAGENTEAFF.

This clonotype showed up just a few times. The chain has TRBV6-5 and TRBJ1-5, with 8 bases aligning to TRBD1. Unmatched junction bases numbered 7, after V lost 6 bases and J lost 0 bases. The CDR3 extends over 16 amino acids. Germline CDR1 MNHEY, CDR2 SVGAGI. CDR3: CASSVGTGDSNQPQHF. The CDR3 bases are TGTGCCAGCAGCGTAGGGACAGGAGATAGCAATCAGCCCCAGCATTTT.

This clonotype was recorded a few times. The V and J genes are TRBV7-2 and TRBJ2-7; unclear D gene. Germline loops: CDR1 SGHTA, CDR2 FQGNSA. Trimming took off 3 bases at V and 2 bases at J, with 14 bases between the two ends. The CDR3 is made up of 15 amino acids. CDR3 loop: CASSLSGPLPYEQYF. The CDR3 region has the DNA TGTGCCAGCAGCTTGTCCGGGCCCCTACCCTACGAGCAGTACTTC.